Included here is one T cell receptor (beta chain) sequence, with context. Splitting of each subset's genomic DNA was done evenly across several immunoSEQ plates. Per the authors' pipeline: In the immunoSEQ data, sequences were junction-only and lacked quality scores, so filtering differed. Clones were read by immunoSEQ multiplex PCR, and TCRdb kept only the in-frame ones, dropping some. For V, J and clone size, that table is used; D and trimming come from the DNA. The sample has a few million clones, under 95% seen once. This sample was included in a study of shared clonotypes between healthy human individuals. Background on the study: Researchers drew samples from a couple of women and a few men aged 18 to 49.

Germline CDR1 reads LGHNA; CDR2 reads YNFKEQ. This CDR3 is 13 amino acids long. V lost 1 base, J lost 4 bases, and 6 bases lay in between. The sequenced sample consisted of naive CD4+ T cells from PBMCs. Stated subset: CD45RA+ positively selected. This clonotype was obtained from a man aged 18-30 years in good health. Some clones in this sample may be carry-over from other donors' samples. V gene TRBV4-2 combines with J gene TRBJ2-3; D is unclear. CDR3 nucleotides: TGTGCCAGCAGCCAAGGTCGCGCAGATACGCAGTATTTT. It specifies CASSQGRADTQYF.